Below are 13 T cell receptor beta chains sequenced from a single sample in a study of cytomegalovirus exposure and HLA in healthy donors. 60 Vbeta and 13 Jbeta primers were used in PCR. The method was immunoSEQ multiplex PCR; TCRdb's version includes in-frame clones alone and lacks a portion of them. The data hold about 91,000 clones, with 60% to 80% observed a single time. The sequencing input was PBMCs. These TCRs come from a female donor in good health and CMV-seronegative.

CDR3 region: CASSPPGGQARYGYTF. CDR3 bases: TGTGCCAGCAGTCCCCCGGGGGGACAGGCCCGCTATGGCTACACCTTC. The genes are TRBV25-1 and TRBJ1-2, with 8 bases that match TRBD1. The CDR3 totals 16 residues. Germline CDR1 MGHDK, CDR2 SYGVNS. The J segment lost 4 bases and the V segment lost 5 bases, leaving 12 bases of the junction unmatched.

The chain is built from TRBV10-1 and TRBJ2-3; D remains ambiguous. The germline CDR1 and CDR2 sequences are WNHNN and SYGVQD (reference sequence). This CDR3 contains 13 residues. Trimming took off 5 bases at V and 3 bases at J, with 9 bases between the two ends. This chain's CDR3 is CASSKQTTDTQYF. CDR3 in DNA: TGCGCCAGCAGTAAACAGACAACAGATACGCAGTATTTT.

The J gene is TRBJ2-5, the V gene TRBV29-1; D gene ambiguous. This CDR3 spans 11 amino acids. CDR1 and CDR2 from the germline V gene are SQVTM and ANQGSEA. V lost 6 bases and J 7 bases, leaving 12 bases between the germline ends. In nucleotides, the CDR3 is TGCAGCGTAAGATTATCGGGGACCCAGTACTTC. It yields the protein CSVRLSGTQYF. The full variable domain, with the rest looked up from reference TRBV29-1 and TRBJ2-5, is SAVISQKPSRDICQRGTSLTIQCQVDSQVTMMFWYRQQPGQSLTLIATANQGSEATYESGFVIDKFPISRPNLTFSTLTVSNMSPEDSSIYLCSVRLSGTQYFGPGTRLLVL.

This rearrangement joins TRBV30 to TRBJ1-2, with D possibly TRBD1 on 5 matching bases. The CDR3 length is 12 residues. V dropped 4 bases and J dropped 8 bases, with 14 bases sitting between them. CDR1 and CDR2 (germline): GTSNPN, SVGIG (reference sequence). The CDR3 region is CAWTGLGRGYTF. The CDR3 DNA is TGTGCCTGGACAGGGTTAGGAAGAGGCTACACCTTC.

The genes are TRBV2 and TRBJ2-5, with 7 nucleotides matching TRBD2. V shed 2 bases, J shed 3 bases, and the junction held 3 bases outside the gene matches. This CDR3 has 14 amino acids. Germline lookup yields CDR1 SNHLY and CDR2 FYNNEI. CDR3 nucleotide sequence: TGTGCCAGCAGTGAAATCGCGGGGGAAGAGACCCAGTACTTC. Translating it yields CASSEIAGEETQYF.

This clone was observed a few times. The V and J genes are TRBV10-3 and TRBJ1-4, with D possibly matching TRBD1 (5 bases). CDR3 length: 13 residues. Deletions cut 5 bases from V and 10 bases from J, with 14 bases between. Germline lookup yields CDR1 ENHRY and CDR2 SYGVKD. The CDR3 loop is CAISSTRRGKLFF. Here the CDR3 DNA reads TGTGCCATCAGTTCGACACGGAGGGGAAAACTGTTTTTT.

This chain joins TRBV18 and TRBJ2-1; TRBD2 might be the D (6 bases). The germline V gene encodes CDR1 KGHSH and CDR2 LQKENI. The V gene lost 4 bases and the J gene lost 3 bases, with 7 bases spanning the gap. The length of the CDR3 is 13 residues. The CDR3 nucleotides read TGTGCCAGCTCACTAGCGGACTACAATGAGCAGTTCTTC. Encoded protein: CASSLADYNEQFF. The entire variable domain, with the rest obtained from reference TRBV18 and TRBJ2-1, is as follows: NAGVMQNPRHLVRRRGQEARLRCSPMKGHSHVYWYRQLPEEGLKFMVYLQKENIIDESGMPKERFSAEFPKEGPSILRIQQVVRGDSAAYFCASSLADYNEQFFGPGTRLTVL.

The rearrangement joins TRBV6-1 to TRBJ1-1; TRBD1 might be the D (6 bases). Looked up from germline, CDR1 is MNHNS and CDR2 is SASEGT. The CDR3 extends over 15 amino acids. V lost 2 bases and J 0 bases, leaving 10 bases between the germline ends. CDR3 region: CASSERTGMNTEAFF. The CDR3 region has the DNA TGTGCCAGCAGTGAACGAACAGGGATGAACACTGAAGCTTTCTTT.

The J gene is TRBJ2-1, the V gene TRBV4-3, with a weak D call TRBD2 (6 bases). The CDR3 is 13 amino acids. V dropped 0 bases and J dropped 10 bases, with 10 bases sitting between them. Germline-derived CDR1 and CDR2 are LGHNA and YSLEER. CDR3 coding DNA: TGCGCCAGCAGCCAAGATTCTGGGGGGGAGCAGTTCTTC. This sequence encodes CASSQDSGGEQFF.

This clone was observed at least ten times. V gene TRBV6-1 combines with J gene TRBJ2-7; TRBD2 agrees at 10 bases. The CDR3 sequence is 15 residues long. Germline V CDR1 and CDR2: MNHNS, SASEGT. Losses at the gene ends were 5 bases for V and 3 bases for J; bases not matched to a gene: 7. The CDR3 nucleotides are TGTGCCAGCAGTAAGGGGTTAGCGGGAGGCTACGAGCAGTACTTC. It is translated as CASSKGLAGGYEQYF.

V is TRBV6-1 and J is TRBJ1-4; D uncertain. Germline V gene lookup returns CDR1 MNHNS and CDR2 SASEGT. V lost 4 bases to trimming and J lost 8 bases, with 11 bases between them. The CDR3 totals 13 residues. CDR3 protein: CASSAETPEKLFF. DNA for the CDR3: TGTGCCAGCAGTGCGGAGACGCCAGAAAAACTGTTTTTT.

The chain uses TRBV7-9 and TRBJ1-1; possible D gene TRBD1, 5 bases. Per germline, CDR1 SEHNR and CDR2 FQNEAQ (reference sequence). This CDR3 contains 19 residues. V dropped 2 bases and J dropped 1 base, with 23 bases sitting between them. CDR3 nucleotide sequence: TGTGCCAGCAGCTTACCCCTAGGGGTGACACGGCGGGAGAACACTGAAGCTTTCTTT. Protein: CASSLPLGVTRRENTEAFF.

The V and J genes are TRBV19 and TRBJ1-2; no reliable D call. The CDR3 has 13 amino acids. The germline gives CDR1 LNHDA, CDR2 SQIVND (reference sequence). V lost 7 bases and J lost 3, with 12 bases in between. The CDR3, as DNA: TGTGCCAGTAAGGCGGGTGTGGACTATGGCTACACCTTC. It translates to CASKAGVDYGYTF.